This is a list of T cell receptor beta chains from one sample in a study of shared clonotypes between healthy human individuals. Profiled with immunoSEQ multiplex PCR; TCRdb holds only in-frame clones, not every one. The sample includes about 820,000 clones, 85% to 95% of them seen just once. Sequencing was done on a sample of naive CD8+ T cells sorted from blood. The receptor set was obtained from a man in his thirties or forties in good health. The CDR3 runs from the conserved cysteine through the conserved F or W. Fields, in order: clone size, D gene, V gene, J gene, CDR3 protein, CDR3 DNA. D genes are given only for firm matches. Some rows have no size entry. The others give once, few or many, or a class for an expanded clone.

size: once
D: TRBD2
V: TRBV7-8
J: TRBJ2-7
CDR3: CASSRLAGEGGQYF
DNA: TGTGCCAGCAGCCGACTAGCGGGAGAGGGCGGGCAGTACTTC

size: -
D: -
V: TRBV28
J: TRBJ2-3
CDR3: CASSGSDGFGTDTQYF
DNA: TGTGCCAGCAGCGGATCGGACGGGTTCGGGACAGATACGCAGTATTTT

size: -
D: TRBD1
V: TRBV5-1
J: TRBJ2-5
CDR3: CASSLDRGLETQYF
DNA: TGCGCCAGCAGCTTGGACAGGGGGCTCGAGACCCAGTACTTC

size: -
D: TRBD1
V: TRBV7-9
J: TRBJ1-1
CDR3: CASRSGTELAFF
DNA: TGTGCCAGCAGATCCGGGACAGAATTAGCTTTCTTT

size: -
D: TRBD1
V: TRBV5-1
J: TRBJ2-7
CDR3: CASSLEQGEKYEQYF
DNA: TGCGCCAGCAGCTTGGAACAGGGGGAAAAGTACGAGCAGTACTTC

size: -
D: -
V: TRBV7-3
J: TRBJ2-2
CDR3: CASSLRGSANTGELFF
DNA: TGTGCCAGCAGCTTAAGGGGGTCAGCGAACACCGGGGAGCTGTTTTTT

size: -
D: TRBD2
V: TRBV15
J: TRBJ2-1
CDR3: CATSSPQGGYNEQFF
DNA: TGTGCCACCAGCAGTCCCCAGGGAGGGTACAATGAGCAGTTCTTC

size: -
D: TRBD1
V: TRBV4-1
J: TRBJ1-2
CDR3: CASSTGAFLKDF
DNA: TGCGCCAGCAGCACAGGGGCCTTCCTCAAAGACTTC

size: -
D: -
V: TRBV7-2
J: TRBJ2-2
CDR3: CASSLDNTGELFF
DNA: TGTGCCAGCAGCTTAGACAACACCGGGGAGCTGTTTTTT

size: -
D: -
V: TRBV7-3
J: TRBJ2-1
CDR3: CASSLRPGANYNEQFF
DNA: TGTGCCAGCAGCTTAAGGCCCGGGGCCAACTACAATGAGCAGTTCTTC

size: -
D: -
V: TRBV7-9
J: TRBJ1-2
CDR3: CASSLGDSGGYTF
DNA: TGTGCCAGCAGCTTAGGGGATTCGGGCGGCTACACCTTC

size: -
D: -
V: TRBV10-2
J: TRBJ1-5
CDR3: CASSDTTISNQPQHF
DNA: TGCGCCAGCAGTGATACGACAATTAGCAATCAGCCCCAGCATTTT

size: few
D: -
V: TRBV13
J: TRBJ1-2
CDR3: CASRGALNGYTF
DNA: TGTGCCAGCCGAGGGGCCTTGAATGGCTACACCTTC

size: -
D: TRBD1
V: TRBV7-9
J: TRBJ2-5
CDR3: CASSSGTGKIETQYF
DNA: TGTGCCAGCAGCTCCGGGACAGGGAAGATAGAGACCCAGTACTTC

size: -
D: -
V: TRBV4-1
J: TRBJ2-3
CDR3: CASSQGRGSTDTQYF
DNA: TGCGCCAGCAGCCAAGGGAGGGGGAGCACAGATACGCAGTATTTT

size: many
D: -
V: TRBV5-8
J: TRBJ2-7
CDR3: CASSLGLPDSSYEQYF
DNA: TGTGCCAGCAGCTTAGGGCTCCCGGACAGTTCCTACGAGCAGTACTTC

size: -
D: -
V: TRBV11-2
J: TRBJ1-3
CDR3: CASSLWQRGNTIYF
DNA: TGTGCCAGCAGCTTATGGCAGAGAGGAAACACCATATATTTT

size: -
D: TRBD2
V: TRBV5-4
J: TRBJ2-7
CDR3: CASSSASGGIPYEQYF
DNA: TGTGCCAGCAGCTCGGCTAGCGGAGGGATCCCCTACGAGCAGTACTTC

size: -
D: -
V: TRBV4-1
J: TRBJ1-3
CDR3: CASSQDENTIYF
DNA: TGCGCCAGCAGCCAAGACGAAAACACCATATATTTT

size: few
D: -
V: TRBV6-5
J: TRBJ1-1
CDR3: CASSKNGENTEAFF
DNA: TGTGCCAGCAGTAAGAACGGGGAGAACACTGAAGCTTTCTTT

size: -
D: -
V: TRBV2
J: TRBJ2-3
CDR3: CASLAGTALTDTQYF
DNA: TGTGCCAGCCTAGCTGGGACTGCACTCACAGATACGCAGTATTTT

size: once
D: -
V: TRBV7-2
J: TRBJ2-6
CDR3: CASSLEGRANVLTF
DNA: TGTGCCAGCAGCTTAGAGGGGAGGGCCAACGTCCTGACTTTC

size: -
D: -
V: TRBV6-6
J: TRBJ2-2
CDR3: CASTHGTPSTGELFF
DNA: TGTGCCAGCACCCACGGGACACCCAGTACCGGGGAGCTGTTTTTT

size: -
D: -
V: TRBV27
J: TRBJ2-7
CDR3: CASSLWAGGPYEQYF
DNA: TGTGCCAGCAGTTTATGGGCAGGGGGGCCCTACGAGCAGTACTTC

size: -
D: TRBD1
V: TRBV11-2
J: TRBJ2-7
CDR3: CASSLGAQGVSYEQYF
DNA: TGTGCCAGCAGCTTAGGCGCACAGGGGGTTTCCTACGAGCAGTACTTC

size: -
D: -
V: TRBV6-6
J: TRBJ2-1
CDR3: CASSYGDEQFF
DNA: TGTGCCAGCAGTTATGGGGATGAGCAGTTCTTC

size: -
D: -
V: TRBV7-9
J: TRBJ2-3
CDR3: CASSLGEGHTDTQYF
DNA: TGTGCCAGCAGCTTAGGGGAAGGACACACAGATACGCAGTATTTT

size: -
D: -
V: TRBV9
J: TRBJ2-7
CDR3: CASSALQGKQQYF
DNA: TGTGCCAGCAGCGCCTTGCAGGGGAAGCAGCAGTACTTC

size: -
D: -
V: TRBV7-6
J: TRBJ2-7
CDR3: CASSSFRGSYEQYF
DNA: TGTGCCAGCAGCTCGTTCCGGGGCTCCTACGAGCAGTACTTC

size: -
D: TRBD2
V: TRBV27
J: TRBJ2-1
CDR3: CASSSGLAGSNEQFF
DNA: TGTGCCAGCAGTTCAGGACTAGCGGGAAGCAATGAGCAGTTCTTC

size: -
D: -
V: TRBV27
J: TRBJ2-4
CDR3: CASTSGGVKNIQYF
DNA: TGTGCCAGCACCTCTGGAGGGGTCAAAAACATTCAGTACTTC

size: once
D: -
V: TRBV10-1
J: TRBJ2-7
CDR3: CASRMRGTPGGEQYF
DNA: TGCGCCAGCAGGATGCGCGGGACACCCGGGGGAGAGCAGTACTTC

size: -
D: TRBD1
V: TRBV28
J: TRBJ2-7
CDR3: CASRVPDRDSYEQYF
DNA: TGTGCCAGCAGAGTTCCCGACAGGGACTCCTACGAGCAGTACTTC

size: -
D: -
V: TRBV4-3
J: TRBJ1-5
CDR3: CASSQDTMGGQPQHF
DNA: TGCGCCAGCAGCCAAGATACGATGGGTGGACAGCCCCAGCATTTT

size: -
D: -
V: TRBV28
J: TRBJ1-6
CDR3: CASSLRRGQYNSPLHF
DNA: TGTGCCAGCAGTTTACGACGAGGGCAGTATAATTCACCCCTCCACTTT

size: -
D: -
V: TRBV4-1
J: TRBJ1-3
CDR3: CASSQLIAGNTIYF
DNA: TGCGCCAGCAGCCAACTCATAGCTGGAAACACCATATATTTT

size: -
D: -
V: TRBV19
J: TRBJ2-3
CDR3: CASSIGGVAGSDTDTQYF
DNA: TGTGCCAGTAGTATAGGGGGAGTAGCCGGATCCGACACAGATACGCAGTATTTT

size: -
D: -
V: TRBV29-1
J: TRBJ2-5
CDR3: CSVEGETQYF
DNA: TGCAGCGTTGAGGGTGAGACCCAGTACTTC

size: -
D: TRBD1
V: TRBV2
J: TRBJ2-7
CDR3: CASSDPLRTGGGYEQYF
DNA: TGTGCCAGCAGTGACCCCCTCAGGACAGGGGGCGGCTACGAGCAGTACTTC

size: -
D: TRBD1
V: TRBV13
J: TRBJ2-3
CDR3: CASSPTDRAHTDTQYF
DNA: TGTGCCAGCAGCCCAACGGACAGGGCACACACAGATACGCAGTATTTT

size: once
D: TRBD2
V: TRBV7-2
J: TRBJ2-7
CDR3: CASSLVMAGGPSEQYF
DNA: TGTGCCAGCAGCTTAGTTATGGCGGGAGGGCCGAGTGAGCAGTACTTC

size: once
D: -
V: TRBV14
J: TRBJ2-7
CDR3: CASSQDEGRGVPYEQYF
DNA: TGTGCCAGCAGCCAAGATGAGGGCAGGGGTGTCCCCTACGAGCAGTACTTC

size: -
D: -
V: TRBV19
J: TRBJ1-5
CDR3: CASSIGEGNQPQHF
DNA: TGTGCCAGTAGTATCGGGGAGGGCAATCAGCCCCAGCATTTT

size: -
D: -
V: TRBV5-4
J: TRBJ2-7
CDR3: CASSDGLPGGYEQYF
DNA: TGTGCCAGCAGCGACGGACTACCAGGTGGCTACGAGCAGTACTTC

size: -
D: -
V: TRBV29-1
J: TRBJ2-7
CDR3: CSVESSSTYEQYF
DNA: TGCAGCGTTGAGTCCAGTTCCACCTACGAGCAGTACTTC

size: -
D: -
V: TRBV5-4
J: TRBJ1-1
CDR3: CASSPWAGGTNTEAFF
DNA: TGTGCCAGCAGCCCCTGGGCGGGGGGTACGAACACTGAAGCTTTCTTT

size: -
D: -
V: TRBV7-9
J: TRBJ2-7
CDR3: CASSLEDNSYEQYF
DNA: TGTGCCAGCAGCCTAGAGGACAACTCCTACGAGCAGTACTTC

size: -
D: TRBD1
V: TRBV5-1
J: TRBJ2-7
CDR3: CASSPGTGDYEQYF
DNA: TGCGCCAGCAGCCCCGGGACAGGGGACTACGAGCAGTACTTC

size: -
D: -
V: TRBV4-3
J: TRBJ2-1
CDR3: CASSPSRVGAYNEQFF
DNA: TGCGCCAGCAGCCCCTCCCGAGTTGGTGCTTACAATGAGCAGTTCTTC

size: once
D: -
V: TRBV18
J: TRBJ2-1
CDR3: CASSPAGNEQFF
DNA: TGTGCCAGCTCACCGGCGGGCAATGAGCAGTTCTTC

size: -
D: -
V: TRBV6-5
J: TRBJ2-2
CDR3: CASRRGNGELFF
DNA: TGTGCCAGCAGGCGCGGGAACGGGGAGCTGTTTTTT

size: -
D: -
V: TRBV11-2
J: TRBJ2-3
CDR3: CASSLASRDTQYF
DNA: TGTGCCAGCAGCTTAGCTAGCAGAGATACGCAGTATTTT

size: once
D: -
V: TRBV6-5
J: TRBJ2-7
CDR3: CASSSRGSYEQYF
DNA: TGTGCCAGCAGTTCTCGCGGGTCCTACGAGCAGTACTTC

size: -
D: -
V: TRBV14
J: TRBJ2-3
CDR3: CASTSRGTDTQYF
DNA: TGTGCCAGCACCTCCCGCGGCACAGATACGCAGTATTTT

size: -
D: -
V: TRBV7-9
J: TRBJ2-1
CDR3: CASSLEEGALGNEQFF
DNA: TGTGCCAGCAGCTTAGAGGAGGGGGCGTTAGGGAATGAGCAGTTCTTC

size: -
D: TRBD2
V: TRBV7-2
J: TRBJ2-5
CDR3: CASSFSLSGRGETQYF
DNA: TGTGCCAGCAGCTTTAGTCTAAGCGGGAGGGGGGAGACCCAGTACTTC

size: once
D: -
V: TRBV7-9
J: TRBJ1-1
CDR3: CASSLVDSGTEAFF
DNA: TGTGCCAGCAGCTTAGTGGACAGTGGGACTGAAGCTTTCTTT